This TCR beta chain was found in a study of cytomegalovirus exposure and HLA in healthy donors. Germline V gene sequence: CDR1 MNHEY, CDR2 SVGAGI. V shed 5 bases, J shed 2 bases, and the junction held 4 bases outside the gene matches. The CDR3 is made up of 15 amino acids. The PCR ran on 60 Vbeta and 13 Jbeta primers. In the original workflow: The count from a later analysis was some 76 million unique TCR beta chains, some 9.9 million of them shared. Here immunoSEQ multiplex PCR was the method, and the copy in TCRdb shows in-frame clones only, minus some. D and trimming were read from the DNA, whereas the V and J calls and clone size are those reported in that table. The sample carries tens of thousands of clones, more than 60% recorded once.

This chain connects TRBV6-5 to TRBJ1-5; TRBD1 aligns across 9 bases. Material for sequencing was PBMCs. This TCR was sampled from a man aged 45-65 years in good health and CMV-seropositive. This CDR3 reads CASSRTGDGNQPQHF. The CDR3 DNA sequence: TGTGCCAGCAGTCGGACAGGGGATGGCAATCAGCCCCAGCATTTT.